A single sample gave rise to the 21 T cell receptor beta chains below, sequenced in a study of long-term antiretroviral therapy in people with HIV. The libraries were made with immunoSEQ v3.0 at survey level. The repertoire was sequenced with immunoSEQ multiplex PCR; TCRdb's copy has only in-frame clones and lacks some. The sample has tens of thousands of clones, around 85% seen once. This specimen was unsorted PBMCs, taken 4.8 to 5 years after starting antiretroviral therapy. The receptors were gathered from a man aged 35 to 55 with HIV.

This clone has just a few counts. CDR3 residues: CASSTTNRYGYTF. The CDR3 nucleotides are TGTGCCAGTAGTACCACCAACAGGTATGGCTACACCTTC. The V and J genes are TRBV19 and TRBJ1-2; D may be TRBD1 (5 bases). The ends were cut back, 4 bases at V and 5 bases at J, with 11 bases in the middle. The CDR3 runs to 13 residues. In germline, CDR1 is LNHDA, CDR2 SQIVND (reference sequence).

This chain connects TRBV19 to TRBJ1-2; 7 bases are a match to TRBD1. Trimming took 3 bases from V and 14 from J; bases not matched to a gene: 12. CDR1 and CDR2 from the germline V gene are LNHDA and SQIVND (reference sequence). The CDR3 contains 13 residues. DNA for the CDR3: TGTGCCAGTAGTATTAGCCCCAACGCAGGGGGGACCTTC. Its translation is CASSISPNAGGTF. The variable domain in full, with the rest retrieved from reference TRBV19 and TRBJ1-2, is DGGITQSPKYLFRKEGQNVTLSCEQNLNHDAMYWYRQDPGQGLRLIYYSQIVNDFQKGDIAEGYSVSREKKESFPLTVTSAQKNPTAFYLCASSISPNAGGTFGSGTRLTVV.

The chain links TRBV7-3 to TRBJ2-2; the D gene could be TRBD1 or TRBD2 (5 bases each). Trimming pared 5 bases from V and 6 bases from J, leaving 13 bases between. The CDR3 has 14 residues. Germline-derived CDR1 and CDR2 are SGHTA and FQGTGA. Written as DNA, the CDR3 is TGTGCCAGCAGCCTTGGGGGAGTCCCCGGGGAGCTGTTTTTT. Translation: CASSLGGVPGELFF.

The chain links TRBV4-2 to TRBJ2-1, with 11 positions matching TRBD2. This CDR3 spans 18 amino acids. Germline values: CDR1 LGHNA, CDR2 YNFKEQ. The junction had 8 bases not matched to a gene; V was cut back by 0 bases and J by 4 bases. CDR3 residues: CASSQDPGLAGGYNEQFF. For the CDR3, the DNA is TGTGCCAGCAGCCAAGATCCTGGACTAGCGGGCGGATACAATGAGCAGTTCTTC.

The chain joins TRBV6-6 to TRBJ2-5, with D hard to call. Germline V gene sequence: CDR1 MNHNY, CDR2 SVGAGI (reference sequence). This CDR3 is built from 13 residues. The V and J ends lost 6 bases and 8 bases respectively, with 16 bases between them. The CDR3 DNA sequence: TGTGCCAGCAGCGCCGTGGAGATTAGAACCCAGTACTTC. Translated, it gives CASSAVEIRTQYF.

This sequence joins TRBV7-9 and TRBJ2-7; weak D call: TRBD1 (6 bases). V was shortened by 5 bases and J by 9 bases, with 17 bases between the two germline ends. The length of the CDR3 is 13 residues. The germline V gene has CDR1 SEHNR and CDR2 FQNEAQ (reference sequence). In DNA, the CDR3 is TGTGCCAGCAGCCAAGAGACAGGATTCGGGCAGTACTTC. It yields the protein CASSQETGFGQYF.

The chain links TRBV4-3 to TRBJ2-3; 9 bases line up with TRBD2. V was clipped by 0 bases and J by 5 bases; unmatched bases: 21. Germline CDR1 is LGHNA and CDR2 is YSLEER. This CDR3 spans 21 amino acids. CDR3 DNA: TGCGCCAGCAGCCAAGATATTAGGCGGGAGGGCCAGATCCAGATTGGAGATACGCAGTATTTT. Translating gives CASSQDIRREGQIQIGDTQYF.

The chain uses TRBV7-9 and TRBJ2-7, with D unresolved. With 5 bases removed from V and 1 base from J, the gap between germline ends came to 6 bases. Germline V gene lookup returns CDR1 SEHNR and CDR2 FQNEAQ (reference sequence). The CDR3 loop spans 12 amino acids. CDR3 nucleotides: TGTGCCAGCAGCCGCGGTTCCTACGAGCAGTACTTC. As protein: CASSRGSYEQYF.

The chain links TRBV10-1 to TRBJ2-3; TRBD2 is a possible D gene (6 bases). The CDR3 covers 15 residues. Trimming removed 4 bases from V and 2 bases from J, with 13 bases in between. Germline V gene lookup returns CDR1 WNHNN and CDR2 SYGVQD (reference sequence). This chain's CDR3 is CASSAGTGVTDTQYF. The DNA for the CDR3 is TGCGCCAGCAGTGCCGGGACGGGGGTCACAGATACGCAGTATTTT.

The rearrangement uses TRBV11-2 and TRBJ1-1; TRBD1 is a possible D gene (6 bases). The CDR3 loop spans 15 amino acids. Germline V gene data show CDR1 as SGHAT and CDR2 as FQNNGV. V was shortened by 5 bases and J by 5 bases, with 18 bases between the two germline ends. CDR3 residues: CASSARTGLGTEAFF. The CDR3, as DNA: TGTGCCAGCAGCGCTAGAACAGGGTTGGGAACTGAAGCTTTCTTT. The full variable domain, with the rest looked up from reference TRBV11-2 and TRBJ1-1, is EAGVAQSPRYKIIEKRQSVAFWCNPISGHATLYWYQQILGQGPKLLIQFQNNGVVDDSQLPKDRFSAERLKGVDSTLKIQPAKLEDSAVYLCASSARTGLGTEAFFGQGTRLTVV.

This chain links TRBV29-1 with TRBJ2-7; 7 bases are a match to TRBD2. The V segment lost 7 bases and the J segment 0 bases; nucleotides outside the gene matches: 0. CDR3 size: 11 residues. Germline V lookup: CDR1 SQVTM, CDR2 ANQGSEA. The CDR3 sequence: CSGGGSYEQYF. CDR3 sequence (DNA): TGCAGCGGCGGGGGCTCCTACGAGCAGTACTTC.

This clone appeared a few times. V is TRBV2 and J is TRBJ2-5; TRBD2 agrees at 11 bases. The germline V gene encodes CDR1 SNHLY and CDR2 FYNNEI. The V gene end was trimmed by 3 bases and the J gene end by 1 base; junction bases not matched to a gene: 4. CDR3 length equals 16 residues. The CDR3 loop is CASSDPSGRTQETQYF. CDR3 DNA: TGTGCCAGCAGTGATCCTAGCGGGAGGACCCAAGAGACCCAGTACTTC.

The chain combines TRBV19 with TRBJ1-1; no firm D call. Trimming pared 5 bases from V and 1 base from J, leaving 8 bases between. The CDR3 consists of 13 residues. Germline loops: CDR1 LNHDA, CDR2 SQIVND (reference sequence). The CDR3 loop reads CASSPQGNTEAFF. CDR3 DNA sequence: TGTGCCAGTAGTCCTCAAGGGAACACTGAAGCTTTCTTT.

V is TRBV11-2 and J is TRBJ2-7; no reliable D call. The germline V and J ends were trimmed by 1 base and 0 bases, with 4 bases remaining between them. This CDR3 contains 13 residues. Germline CDR1 SGHAT, CDR2 FQNNGV. CDR3 sequence: CASSLVSSYEQYF. The CDR3 DNA reads as TGTGCCAGCAGCTTAGTATCCTCCTACGAGCAGTACTTC.

The genes are TRBV5-5 and TRBJ2-7; 10 positions match TRBD2. The germline V gene encodes CDR1 SGHKS and CDR2 YYEKEE (reference sequence). There are 15 residues in the CDR3. V shed 0 bases and J 1 base; nucleotides not matched to a gene: 1. The CDR3 here is CASSLGAGGSYEQYF. The CDR3 nucleotides are TGTGCCAGCAGCTTGGGAGCGGGAGGGTCCTACGAGCAGTACTTC.

Here the CDR3 DNA reads TGTGCCAGCAGCACCGGGACAGGGGACACCGGGGAGCTGTTTTTT. As protein: CASSTGTGDTGELFF. The chain couples TRBV6-1 to TRBJ2-2; 10 bases are a match to TRBD1. Germline V CDR1 and CDR2: MNHNS, SASEGT. Trimming took 6 bases from V and 3 from J; bases not matched to a gene: 4. The CDR3 is made up of 15 amino acids.

The CDR3 is CASSFWAQPQHF. CDR3 in DNA: TGTGCCAGCAGTTTTTGGGCTCAGCCCCAGCATTTT. The chain uses TRBV28 and TRBJ1-5, with D unclear. The germline V and J ends were trimmed by 3 bases and 6 bases, with 6 bases remaining between them. The CDR3 consists of 12 residues. The germline gives CDR1 MDHEN, CDR2 SYDVKM.

The chain employs TRBV19 and TRBJ2-7, with 7 bases fitting TRBD1. Per germline, CDR1 LNHDA and CDR2 SQIVND (reference sequence). The V and J ends lost 3 bases and 3 bases, in that order; junction bases with no gene match: 8. The CDR3 is made up of 15 amino acids. This chain's CDR3 is CASSIRPGQFYEQYF. For the CDR3, the DNA is TGTGCCAGTAGTATCCGACCGGGACAGTTCTACGAGCAGTACTTC. Full variable domain (rest looked up from reference TRBV19 and TRBJ2-7): DGGITQSPKYLFRKEGQNVTLSCEQNLNHDAMYWYRQDPGQGLRLIYYSQIVNDFQKGDIAEGYSVSREKKESFPLTVTSAQKNPTAFYLCASSIRPGQFYEQYFGPGTRLTVT.

This sequence joins TRBV4-3 and TRBJ2-5; the D is unclear. Germline V gene data show CDR1 as LGHNA and CDR2 as YSLEER. This CDR3 is built from 13 residues. Deletions cut 4 bases from V and 3 bases from J, with 9 bases between. The CDR3 here is CASSLTLEETQYF. CDR3 DNA sequence: TGCGCCAGCAGCCTCACTTTAGAAGAGACCCAGTACTTC.

The chain is built from TRBV19 and TRBJ2-3, with 9 bases matching TRBD2. V was clipped by 1 base and J by 6 bases; unmatched bases: 20. Germline V gene data show CDR1 as LNHDA and CDR2 as SQIVND (reference sequence). The CDR3 is 20 amino acids. CDR3 in amino acids: CASSIVGLPKVAGDGDTQYF. DNA of the CDR3: TGTGCCAGTAGTATAGTGGGACTTCCCAAAGTAGCGGGAGACGGCGATACGCAGTATTTT.

The rearrangement joins TRBV9 to TRBJ2-2; tentatively, D is TRBD1 (6 bases). Trimming left V 8 bases short and J 2 bases short, with 10 bases between. Germline CDR1 is SGDLS and CDR2 is YYNGEE. This CDR3 is built from 13 residues. The CDR3 sequence: CASGQINTGELFF. The CDR3 bases are TGTGCCAGTGGACAGATAAACACCGGGGAGCTGTTTTTT.